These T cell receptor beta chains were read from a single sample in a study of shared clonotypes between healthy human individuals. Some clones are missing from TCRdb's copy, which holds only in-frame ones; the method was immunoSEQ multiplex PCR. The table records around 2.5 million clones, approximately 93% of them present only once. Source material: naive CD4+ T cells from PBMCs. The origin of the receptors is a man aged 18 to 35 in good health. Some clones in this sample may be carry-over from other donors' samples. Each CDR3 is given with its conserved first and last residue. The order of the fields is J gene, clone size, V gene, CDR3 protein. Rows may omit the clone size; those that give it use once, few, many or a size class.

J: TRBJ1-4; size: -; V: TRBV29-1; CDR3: CSVEDGDRVGKLFF
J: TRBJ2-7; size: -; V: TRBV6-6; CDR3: CASSYTSGGRPYEQYF
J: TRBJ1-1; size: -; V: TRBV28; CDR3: CASSLFRGGTEAFF
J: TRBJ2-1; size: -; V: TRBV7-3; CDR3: CASSSYPFNEQFF
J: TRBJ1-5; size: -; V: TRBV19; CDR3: CASTPLGQGPQPQHF
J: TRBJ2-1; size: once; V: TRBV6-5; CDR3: CASSLTSGSGWDEQFF
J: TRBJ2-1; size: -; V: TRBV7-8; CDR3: CASSLAVGGRSSYNEQFF
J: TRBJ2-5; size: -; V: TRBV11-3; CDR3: CASSLGGWRDEETQYF
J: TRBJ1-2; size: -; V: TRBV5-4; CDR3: CASSLGGAANYGYTF
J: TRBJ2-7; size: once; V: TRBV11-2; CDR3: CASSLSGPGYEQYF
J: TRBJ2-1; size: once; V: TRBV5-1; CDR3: CASSFLIAGDNNEQFF
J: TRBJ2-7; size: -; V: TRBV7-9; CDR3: CASSLGGGLDYEQYF
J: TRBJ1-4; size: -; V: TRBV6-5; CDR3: CASSSRDGIMKELFF
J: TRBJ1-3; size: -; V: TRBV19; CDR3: CASRGRDRSSGNTIYF
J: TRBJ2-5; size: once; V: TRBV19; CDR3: CASSIILSAQETQYF
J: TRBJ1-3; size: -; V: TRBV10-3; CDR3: CAISDQLRDRAGNTIYF
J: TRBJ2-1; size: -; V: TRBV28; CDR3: CASRLGGSNEQFF
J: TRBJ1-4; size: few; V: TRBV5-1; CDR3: CASSLEGDYWEKLFF
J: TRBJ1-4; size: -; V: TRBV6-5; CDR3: CASSYSSRSNEKLFF
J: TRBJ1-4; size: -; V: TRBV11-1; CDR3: CASSFGERNEKLFF
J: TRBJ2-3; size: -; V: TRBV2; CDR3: CASSQTGTDTQYF
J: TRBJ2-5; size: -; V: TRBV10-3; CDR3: CAICPGEGETQYF
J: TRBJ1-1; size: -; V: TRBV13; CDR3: CASSLAGPLMNTEAFF
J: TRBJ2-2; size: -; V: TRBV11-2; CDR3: CASSSLLVSTGELFF
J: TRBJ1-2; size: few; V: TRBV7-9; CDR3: CASSLPPRDGYTF
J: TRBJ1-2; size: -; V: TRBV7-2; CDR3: CASSLDAAASYGYTF
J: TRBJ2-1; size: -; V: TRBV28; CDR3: CASRTLGRALNNEQFF
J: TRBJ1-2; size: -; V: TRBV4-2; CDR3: CASSQDRVNYGYTF
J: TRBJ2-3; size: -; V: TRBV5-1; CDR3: CASSYRATDTQYF
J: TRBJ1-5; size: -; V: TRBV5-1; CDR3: CASSSGGEGQPQHF
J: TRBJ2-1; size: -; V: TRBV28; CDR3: CASSFISGAHYNEQFF
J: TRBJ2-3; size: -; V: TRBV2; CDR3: CASNLAGGDTQYF
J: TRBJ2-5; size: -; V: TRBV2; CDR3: CASSEGTGGETQYF
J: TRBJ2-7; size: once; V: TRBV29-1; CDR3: CSVEQDRGYEQYF
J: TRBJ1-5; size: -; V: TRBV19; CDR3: CASSPRDSNQPQHF
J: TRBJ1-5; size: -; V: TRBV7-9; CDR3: CASSPRDGQPQHF
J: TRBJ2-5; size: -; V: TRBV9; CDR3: CASSVGVRETQYF
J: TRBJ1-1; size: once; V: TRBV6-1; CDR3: CASCTPGGYTEAFF
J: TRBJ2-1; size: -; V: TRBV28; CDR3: CASSLIAGVNEQFF
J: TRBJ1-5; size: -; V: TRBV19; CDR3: CASSPMNRGGGLLWPQHF
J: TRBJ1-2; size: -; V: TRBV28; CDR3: CASSLFGQGASGYTF
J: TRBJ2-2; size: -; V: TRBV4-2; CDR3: CASNPGAVTGELFF
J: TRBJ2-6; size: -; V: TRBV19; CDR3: CASSRDRSSSGANVLTF
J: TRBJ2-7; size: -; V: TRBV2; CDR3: CASSAFGQGSYEQYF
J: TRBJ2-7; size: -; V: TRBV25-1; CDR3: CASSQGGSYEQYF
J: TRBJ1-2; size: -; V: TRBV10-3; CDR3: CAISESGEPYGYTF
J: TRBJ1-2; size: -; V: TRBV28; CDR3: CASSYGTEDYGYTF
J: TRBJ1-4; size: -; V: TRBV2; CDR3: CASRTDLEKLFF
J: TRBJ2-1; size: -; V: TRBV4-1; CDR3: CASSQVGGRGYNEQFF
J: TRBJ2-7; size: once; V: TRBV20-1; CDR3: CSPTRGSEQYF
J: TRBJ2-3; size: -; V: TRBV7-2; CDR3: CASSLLVTDTQYF
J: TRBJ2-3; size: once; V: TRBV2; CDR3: CASSLGLADTDTQYF
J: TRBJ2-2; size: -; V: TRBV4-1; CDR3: CASSRQGSVTGELFF
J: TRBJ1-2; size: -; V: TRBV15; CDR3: CATSSSPPRRGTF
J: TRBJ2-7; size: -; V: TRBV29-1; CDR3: CSVGTGGEQYF
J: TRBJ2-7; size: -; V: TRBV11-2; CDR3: CASSFSGPRGEQYF
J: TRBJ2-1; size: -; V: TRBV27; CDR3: CASRMGWTSGIPYYNEQFF